This entry lists 32 T cell receptor beta chains sequenced from one sample in a study of T cells in Graves' hyperthyroidism and ophthalmopathy. RNA transcripts gave rise to amplified TCR beta CDR3 regions. The TCR CDR3 first-round RT-PCR relied on the HTBI primer set. In TCRdb, the multiplex PCR reads were re-called with MiXCR into one record per CDR3 protein. The sample shows about 300,000 distinct CDR3 sequences, 16% of them seen only once. Sample: blood. The receptors stem from a man aged 25-40 years with Graves' hyperthyroidism.

The rearrangement joins TRBV11-2 to TRBJ2-3, with D perhaps matching TRBD2 (6 bases). Germline V gene lookup returns CDR1 SGHAT and CDR2 FQNNGV. Trimming removed 3 bases at V and 4 bases at J, with 14 bases between. The CDR3 length is 15 residues. CDR3 protein: CASSLYGRESDTQYF. The DNA of the CDR3 is TGTGCCAGCAGCTTGTACGGGAGAGAGTCAGATACGCAGTATTTT.

This clonotype has a count of ten or more. This chain joins TRBV30 and TRBJ2-7, with D unclear. In germline, CDR1 is GTSNPN, CDR2 SVGIG (reference sequence). The V end lost 0 bases, the J end lost 5 bases, and 11 bases lay between the germline ends. This CDR3 region has 13 residues. The CDR3 sequence: CAWSVGGTDEQYF. In DNA form, the CDR3 reads TGTGCCTGGAGTGTAGGCGGCACTGACGAGCAGTACTTC.

The rearrangement joins TRBV5-6 to TRBJ2-2; possible D gene TRBD2, 5 bases. This CDR3 is 15 amino acids long. The ends were cut back, 5 bases at V and 0 bases at J, with 11 bases in the middle. Germline loops: CDR1 SGHDT, CDR2 YYEEEE. CDR3 DNA sequence: TGTGCCAGCAGAGGGAGAACAGCGAACACCGGGGAGCTGTTTTTT. It encodes CASRGRTANTGELFF.

The rearrangement links TRBV9 to TRBJ2-7; the D gene is possibly TRBD2 (6 bases). Deletions cut 4 bases from V and 1 base from J, with 12 bases between. The CDR3 spans 14 residues. Germline V gives CDR1 SGDLS, CDR2 YYNGEE. Here the CDR3 reads CASSPSDRSYEQYF. CDR3 DNA: TGTGCCAGCAGCCCTAGCGACAGATCCTACGAGCAGTACTTC.

Many counts were recorded for this clonotype. This chain connects TRBV30 to TRBJ1-2, with a possible D match to TRBD1 (6 bases). Germline loops: CDR1 GTSNPN, CDR2 SVGIG (reference sequence). V shed 2 bases and J shed 5 bases, with 15 bases lying between them. The CDR3 runs to 14 residues. CDR3 sequence (DNA): TGTGCCTGGAGTCTTCAGGGGAGATTTTATGGCTACACCTTC. Translation gives CAWSLQGRFYGYTF.

In its sample, this clonotype was seen many times. The chain employs TRBV29-1 and TRBJ2-1; D is uncertain. The CDR3 sequence is 16 residues long. Deletions cut 3 bases from V and 1 base from J, with 16 bases between. In germline, CDR1 is SQVTM, CDR2 ANQGSEA. The CDR3 spells CSVDSPGRWSYNEQFF. CDR3 DNA sequence: TGCAGCGTTGACTCGCCAGGCCGGTGGTCCTACAATGAGCAGTTCTTC.

In its sample, this clonotype was seen many times. V gene TRBV28 combines with J gene TRBJ1-1; D not certain. Germline lookup yields CDR1 MDHEN and CDR2 SYDVKM. With 0 bases removed from V and 9 bases from J, the gap between germline ends came to 8 bases. This CDR3 is built from 12 residues. The CDR3 DNA reads TGTGCCAGCAGTTTATGGGGGAACCAAGCTTTCTTT. Translated, it gives CASSLWGNQAFF.

Concerning this clonotype itself: A much larger clone lies a single base off, so this may be a read error. The chain combines TRBV28 with TRBJ1-1; D not resolved. The germline V gene has CDR1 MDHEN and CDR2 SYDVKM. The CDR3 consists of 14 residues. The V end lost 5 bases, the J end lost 2 bases, and 12 bases lay between the germline ends. CDR3 region: CASSDTRTNTEAFF. CDR3 DNA sequence: TGTGCCAGCAGTGATACTAGGACTAACACTGAAGCTTTCTTT. Using reference TRBV28 and TRBJ1-1 for the parts outside the CDR3, the full variable domain is DVKVTQSSRYLVKRTGEKVFLECVQDMDHENMFWYRQDPGLGLRLIYFSYDVKMKEKGDIPEGYSVSREKKERFSLILESASTNQTSMYLCASSDTRTNTEAFFGQGTRLTVV.

The genes are TRBV4-2 and TRBJ1-2; weak D call: TRBD1 (6 bases). The length of the CDR3 is 17 residues. Germline V gene data show CDR1 as LGHNA and CDR2 as YNFKEQ. V gave up 1 base and J gave up 4 bases, with 19 bases separating them. CDR3 coding DNA: TGTGCCAGCAGCCAAGGAGTTGGGGGGGGGCGAGGCTATGGCTACACCTTC. It encodes CASSQGVGGGRGYGYTF.

This clonotype appeared many times. This chain connects TRBV27 to TRBJ2-7; 7 bases match TRBD1. V was pared by 7 bases and J by 1 base, with 10 bases of the junction left unmatched. Per the germline V gene, CDR1 is MNHEY and CDR2 is SMNVEV (reference sequence). CDR3 size: 15 residues. CDR3 residues: CASTSLGQESYEQYF. CDR3 bases: TGTGCCAGCACCTCATTAGGACAGGAGTCCTACGAGCAGTACTTC.

The table lists this clonotype with a few counts. The chain carries TRBV20-1 and TRBJ1-5; D not certain. The CDR3 is made up of 13 amino acids. The ends were cut back, 6 bases at V and 3 bases at J, with 12 bases in the middle. Looked up from germline, CDR1 is DFQATT and CDR2 is SNEGSKA (reference sequence). CDR3 protein: CSARRQSNQPQHF. CDR3 nucleotide sequence: TGCAGTGCGCGGAGGCAGTCCAATCAGCCCCAGCATTTT.

This clonotype turned up a few times. The chain is built from TRBV12-3 or TRBV12-4 and TRBJ2-7; D gene uncertain. V was trimmed by 4 bases and J by 7 bases, leaving 11 bases between them. This CDR3 region has 12 residues. The CDR3 DNA reads TGTGCCAGCAGTTCAGGTCGAAGGGAGCAGTACTTC. Protein: CASSSGRREQYF.

In its sample, this clonotype was seen many times. V usage is TRBV7-8 and J usage is TRBJ2-3; TRBD1 matches 8 bases. This CDR3 contains 12 residues. Germline CDR1 and CDR2: SGHVS and FQNEAQ. The junction had 8 bases not matched to a gene; V was cut back by 5 bases and J by 13 bases. DNA for the CDR3: TGTGCCAGCAGCATCAACAGGGGGAAGGAGTATTTT. Translation gives CASSINRGKEYF.

The V and J genes are TRBV30 and TRBJ2-7, with 8 positions matching TRBD1. The ends lost 2 bases at V and 1 base at J; junction bases unmatched: 22. The CDR3 contains 20 residues. Germline CDR1 reads GTSNPN; CDR2 reads SVGIG (reference sequence). The CDR3 spells CAWSNIVPTGGFRSSYEQYF. CDR3 nucleotide sequence: TGTGCCTGGAGTAACATCGTACCAACAGGGGGATTCCGCTCGTCCTACGAGCAGTACTTC.

This clonotype was counted many times. The V gene is TRBV29-1, the J gene TRBJ1-1; unclear D gene. Trimming took off 7 bases at V and 2 bases at J, with 14 bases between the two ends. This CDR3 contains 13 residues. Germline V gene sequence: CDR1 SQVTM, CDR2 ANQGSEA. The CDR3 protein is CSGLLILNTEAFF. CDR3 nucleotide sequence: TGCAGCGGCCTTCTTATCCTCAACACTGAAGCTTTCTTT.

This clonotype was seen many times. J is TRBJ2-5 and V is TRBV3-1; D perhaps matches TRBD2 (5 bases). Trimming removed 6 bases at V and 5 bases at J, with 13 bases between. Germline CDR1 LGHDT, CDR2 YNNKEL (reference sequence). This CDR3 spans 13 amino acids. The CDR3 nucleotides read TGTGCCAGCAGACATCGGGCGGGCGAGACCCAGTACTTC. The encoded protein is CASRHRAGETQYF.

This clonotype turned up a few times. The rearrangement links TRBV10-1 to TRBJ1-6; 8 nucleotides agree with TRBD1. The CDR3 runs to 12 residues. J was trimmed by 8 bases and V by 8 bases; bases with no gene match: 2. Germline V lookup: CDR1 WNHNN, CDR2 SYGVQD (reference sequence). The CDR3 region is CASGDRHSPLHF. DNA of the CDR3: TGCGCCAGCGGGGACAGGCATTCACCCCTCCACTTT.

This clonotype was seen at least ten times. The chain links TRBV4-2 to TRBJ2-5; 8 bases match TRBD2. Unmatched junction bases numbered 9, after V lost 1 base and J lost 5 bases. Germline V gene lookup returns CDR1 LGHNA and CDR2 YNFKEQ. The CDR3 has 16 amino acids. In nucleotides, the CDR3 is TGTGCCAGCAGCCAAGGCCCCGCGGGGGGCGGTGAGACCCAGTACTTC. It specifies CASSQGPAGGGETQYF.

This clonotype was counted ten times or more. The chain recombines TRBV2 with TRBJ2-1; D might be TRBD2 (5 bases). Germline V lookup: CDR1 SNHLY, CDR2 FYNNEI. The CDR3 is 15 amino acids. Trimming shortened V by 6 bases and J by 1 base, and 13 bases separated the two germline ends. CDR3 residues: CASRQTTDSYNEQFF. The CDR3 bases are TGTGCCAGCAGACAGACTACGGATTCCTACAATGAGCAGTTCTTC. The complete variable domain, with remaining parts taken from reference TRBV2 and TRBJ2-1, reads EPEVTQTPSHQVTQMGQEVILRCVPISNHLYFYWYRQILGQKVEFLVSFYNNEISEKSEIFDDQFSVERPDGSNFTLKIRSTKLEDSAMYFCASRQTTDSYNEQFFGPGTRLTVL.

Many counts were recorded for this clonotype. The V call is TRBV7-8, the J call TRBJ1-5; 8 bases agree with TRBD1. CDR1 is SGHVS and CDR2 is FQNEAQ in the germline V gene. CDR3 length: 13 residues. J gave up 7 bases and V 4 bases, and 3 bases lay outside the gene matches. The CDR3 is CASSSDRGQPQHF. DNA for the CDR3: TGTGCCAGCAGCTCAGACAGGGGCCAGCCCCAGCATTTT.

This clonotype was picked up a small number of times. DNA for the CDR3: TGTGCCAGCACCCCTTTTGGGAGGAGTGAGCAGTTCTTC. This codes for CASTPFGRSEQFF. The chain couples TRBV6-1 to TRBJ2-1; TRBD2 might be the D (6 bases). Germline CDR1 reads MNHNS; CDR2 reads SASEGT. There are 13 residues in the CDR3. Between the trimmed V and J ends, which lost 7 bases and 9 bases, there was a span of 16 bases.

There are many counts of this clonotype. The chain carries TRBV27 and TRBJ1-5; D gene ambiguous. This CDR3 spans 15 amino acids. CDR1 MNHEY and CDR2 SMNVEV come from the germline V gene (reference sequence). Trimming stripped 0 bases from V and 6 bases from J, with 12 bases between. Written as DNA, the CDR3 is TGTGCCAGCAGTTTATCCATCCTAATTCCTCAGCCCCAGCATTTT. It yields the protein CASSLSILIPQPQHF.

This clonotype was seen ten or more times. CDR3 in amino acids: CASSVHLASYNEQFF. The CDR3 region has the DNA TGTGCCAGCAGTGTCCACCTGGCCTCCTACAATGAGCAGTTCTTC. The chain has TRBV28 and TRBJ2-1; D is unresolved. CDR1 MDHEN and CDR2 SYDVKM come from the germline V gene. Trimming took off 5 bases at V and 0 bases at J, with 11 bases between the two ends. This CDR3 comprises 15 residues.

In its sample, this clonotype was seen many times. The CDR3 nucleotides are TGTGCCACCGGACAGGGATGGGCTAATGAAAAACTGTTTTTT. As protein: CATGQGWANEKLFF. The chain uses TRBV2 and TRBJ1-4; 8 bases fit TRBD1. The CDR3 extends over 14 amino acids. Germline V gene lookup returns CDR1 SNHLY and CDR2 FYNNEI. Trimming removed 10 bases from V and 3 bases from J; junction bases left unmatched: 7. The entire variable domain, with the rest obtained from reference TRBV2 and TRBJ1-4, is as follows: EPEVTQTPSHQVTQMGQEVILRCVPISNHLYFYWYRQILGQKVEFLVSFYNNEISEKSEIFDDQFSVERPDGSNFTLKIRSTKLEDSAMYFCATGQGWANEKLFFGSGTQLSVL.

This clonotype was detected a few times. The junction and the germline gene differ at one end; a read error may be behind it. V is TRBV29-1 and J is TRBJ2-5; 8 nucleotides agree with TRBD1. Germline assignment: CDR1 SQVTM and CDR2 ANQGSEA. The CDR3 covers 13 residues. CDR3 protein: CGVEVRDRETQYF. CDR3 bases: TGCGGCGTTGAAGTGAGGGACAGGGAGACCCAGTACTTC.

The table lists this clonotype with a few counts. CDR3 protein: CASLKFTSTYNEQFF. In DNA, the CDR3 is TGTGCCAGCTTAAAATTCACGAGCACCTACAATGAGCAGTTCTTC. The chain couples TRBV7-2 to TRBJ2-1; D unresolved. The CDR3 has 15 residues. Trimming left V 8 bases short and J 2 bases short, with 16 bases between. The germline V gene encodes CDR1 SGHTA and CDR2 FQGNSA.

This clonotype has ten or more counts. The rearrangement joins TRBV7-2 to TRBJ2-7; 7 nucleotides align to TRBD2. Looked up from germline, CDR1 is SGHTA and CDR2 is FQGNSA. V lost 8 bases to trimming and J lost 2 bases; unmatched junction nucleotides: 15. This CDR3 has 16 amino acids. The CDR3 bases are TGTGCCAGCCAGGAATTTAGGGAGGGCTTACCCTACGAGCAGTACTTC. Protein product: CASQEFREGLPYEQYF. Filled out from reference TRBV7-2 and TRBJ2-7, the complete variable domain reads GAGVSQSPSNKVTEKGKDVELRCDPISGHTALYWYRQSLGQGLEFLIYFQGNSAPDKSGLPSDRFSAERTGGSVSTLTIQRTQQEDSAVYLCASQEFREGLPYEQYFGPGTRLTVT.

This clonotype was detected many times. The chain joins TRBV5-5 to TRBJ2-7; the D is unclear. V was pared by 4 bases and J by 6 bases, with 11 bases between. The CDR3 runs 12 residues. Germline CDR1 and CDR2: SGHKS and YYEKEE (reference sequence). The CDR3: CASSRGTFEQYF. The CDR3 coding sequence is TGTGCCAGCAGCCGAGGCACTTTCGAGCAGTACTTC. The full variable domain, in which reference TRBV5-5 and TRBJ2-7 provide the parts outside the CDR3, is DAGVTQSPTHLIKTRGQQVTLRCSPISGHKSVSWYQQVLGQGPQFIFQYYEKEERGRGNFPDRFSARQFPNYSSELNVNALLLGDSALYLCASSRGTFEQYFGPGTRLTVT.

The chain combines TRBV2 with TRBJ2-7; D unresolved. The CDR3 has 13 amino acids. V lost 1 base and J lost 4, with 8 bases in between. CDR1 is SNHLY, CDR2 FYNNEI, per germline. In DNA, the CDR3 is TGTGCCAGCAGTGAAGAGGCCGGATACGAGCAGTACTTC. Its protein is CASSEEAGYEQYF. Looking up the rest from reference TRBV2 and TRBJ2-7 gives the full variable domain: EPEVTQTPSHQVTQMGQEVILRCVPISNHLYFYWYRQILGQKVEFLVSFYNNEISEKSEIFDDQFSVERPDGSNFTLKIRSTKLEDSAMYFCASSEEAGYEQYFGPGTRLTVT.

This clonotype was observed many times. The J gene is TRBJ2-3, the V gene TRBV18; D ambiguous. Germline assignment: CDR1 KGHSH and CDR2 LQKENI. Trimming took 2 bases from V and 2 from J, leaving 8 bases between them. This CDR3 has 14 amino acids. This CDR3 is CASSPGWDTDTQYF. The CDR3, as DNA: TGTGCCAGCTCACCAGGGTGGGACACAGATACGCAGTATTTT.

This clonotype was seen at least ten times. The rearrangement uses TRBV3-1 and TRBJ1-6; 7 positions match TRBD1. V gave up 1 base and J gave up 6 bases; unmatched junction bases: 9. The CDR3 spans 17 residues. Germline CDR1 LGHDT, CDR2 YNNKEL (reference sequence). The CDR3 DNA sequence: TGTGCCAGCAGCCAAGTAGTCCCATACAGGGGTAATTCACCCCTCCACTTT. As protein: CASSQVVPYRGNSPLHF. Variable domain in full (rest from reference TRBV3-1 and TRBJ1-6): DTAVSQTPKYLVTQMGNDKSIKCEQNLGHDTMYWYKQDSKKFLKIMFSYNNKELIINETVPNRFSPKSPDKAHLNLHINSLELGDSAVYFCASSQVVPYRGNSPLHFGNGTRLTVT.

The chain combines TRBV28 with TRBJ2-2; no clear D. Trimming cost V 0 bases and J 6 bases, with 2 bases left between them. Germline V gives CDR1 MDHEN, CDR2 SYDVKM. This CDR3 is built from 12 residues. The CDR3 spells CASSLWAGELFF. In DNA form, the CDR3 reads TGTGCCAGCAGTTTATGGGCCGGGGAGCTGTTTTTT.